In this sample, the clone carrying this TCR beta chain turned up many times. The antigen is undetermined. TCRdb re-derived calls from the PCR reads in MiXCR, one entry per CDR3 protein. The repertoire has approximately 630,000 distinct CDR3 sequences, 25% of them found once; the top ten carry about 0.78%. The CDR3 covers 12 residues. J lost 2 bases, V lost 5 bases, and 3 bases had no gene match. Germline V gene sequence: CDR1 GTSNPN, CDR2 SVGIG (reference sequence). Every naive CD8 library was made from between roughly 18,000 and 1,100,000 sorted cells with 10%, 30% or 50% RNA. This specimen belongs to a study of molecular identifiers for immune sequencing clone quantification. Study-level findings and limits: Clone sizes could be underestimated for highly expanded clones when identical TCR molecules share a barcode.

The V gene is TRBV30, the J gene TRBJ2-7, with 7 positions matching TRBD1. This clonotype was sampled from a human donor in good health. Some libraries in this study had Jurkat cell RNA spiked in. Sequencing input: naive CD8+ T cells from blood, with Jurkat cell RNA spiked in. Subset: FACS-sorted CD8+CD4-CCR7+CD45RA+ naive T cells. The chain's CDR3 is CAWGQAAYEQYF. For the CDR3, the DNA is TGTGCCTGGGGACAGGCGGCCTACGAGCAGTACTTC.